The clone carrying this T cell receptor (beta chain) was recorded many times. The V and J ends lost 5 bases and 2 bases respectively, with 13 bases between them. The CDR3 extends over 14 amino acids. Germline lookup yields CDR1 SEHNR and CDR2 FQNEAQ (reference sequence). This entry is derived from a study of HIV-infected patients and healthy controls. Alpha and beta constant-region primers primed reverse transcription of around 500 ng RNA. Separate chain-specific third strand synthesis with multiplexing indices produced the alpha and beta libraries. A 5' RACE adapter with a random hexamer and the SP2 primer site was joined to cDNA. TCRdb ran MiXCR on the 5' RACE reads and lists one entry per CDR3 protein. The sample holds some 20,000 distinct CDR3 sequences, approximately 9.5% seen once. The repertoire came from unfractionated whole blood and reflected all unsorted peripheral T cells.

The sequence was obtained from an adult in good health. V is TRBV7-9 and J is TRBJ2-7, with D maybe TRBD2 (5 bases). What was sequenced was blood. Here the CDR3 reads CASSTAAPPYEQYF. In DNA form, the CDR3 reads TGTGCCAGCAGCACAGCGGCCCCACCCTACGAGCAGTACTTC.